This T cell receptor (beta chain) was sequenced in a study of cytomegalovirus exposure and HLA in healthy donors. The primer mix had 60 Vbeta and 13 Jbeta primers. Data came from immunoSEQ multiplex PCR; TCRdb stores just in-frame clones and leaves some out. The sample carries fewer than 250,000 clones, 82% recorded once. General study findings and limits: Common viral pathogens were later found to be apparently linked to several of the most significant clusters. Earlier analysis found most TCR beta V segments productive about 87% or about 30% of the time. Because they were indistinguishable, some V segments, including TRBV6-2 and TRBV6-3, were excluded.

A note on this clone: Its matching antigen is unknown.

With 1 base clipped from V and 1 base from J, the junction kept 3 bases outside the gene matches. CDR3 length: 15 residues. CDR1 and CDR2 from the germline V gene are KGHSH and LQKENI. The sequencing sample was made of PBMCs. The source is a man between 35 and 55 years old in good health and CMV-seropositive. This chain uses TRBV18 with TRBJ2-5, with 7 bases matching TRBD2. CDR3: CASSPRGGTQETQYF. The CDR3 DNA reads TGTGCCAGCTCACCACGCGGGGGAACCCAAGAGACCCAGTACTTC. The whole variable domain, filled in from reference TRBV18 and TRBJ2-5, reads NAGVMQNPRHLVRRRGQEARLRCSPMKGHSHVYWYRQLPEEGLKFMVYLQKENIIDESGMPKERFSAEFPKEGPSILRIQQVVRGDSAAYFCASSPRGGTQETQYFGPGTRLLVL.